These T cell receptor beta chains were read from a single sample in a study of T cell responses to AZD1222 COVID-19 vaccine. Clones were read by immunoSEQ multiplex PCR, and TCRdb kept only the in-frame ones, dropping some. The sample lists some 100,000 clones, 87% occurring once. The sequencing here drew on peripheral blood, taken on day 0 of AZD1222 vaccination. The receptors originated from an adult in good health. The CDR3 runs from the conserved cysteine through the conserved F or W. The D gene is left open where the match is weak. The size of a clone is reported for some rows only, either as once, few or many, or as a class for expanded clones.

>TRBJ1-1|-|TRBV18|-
CASSPSSGRTGSNTEAFF
TGTGCCAGCTCTCCAAGTTCCGGGCGTACGGGTTCGAACACTGAAGCTTTCTTT
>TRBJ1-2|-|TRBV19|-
CASSINSGHPNYGYTF
TGTGCCAGTAGTATAAACTCGGGACACCCGAACTATGGCTACACCTTC
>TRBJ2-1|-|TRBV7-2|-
CASSLFPVGGGTEQFF
TGTGCCAGCAGCCTCTTCCCCGTGGGAGGGGGCACTGAGCAGTTCTTC
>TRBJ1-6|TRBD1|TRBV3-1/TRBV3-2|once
CASSQVGTGGRSPLHF
TGTGCCAGCAGTCAAGTGGGGACAGGAGGGCGTTCACCCCTCCACTTT
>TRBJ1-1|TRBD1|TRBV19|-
CASSTGTENTEAFF
TGTGCCAGTAGTACCGGGACAGAGAACACTGAAGCTTTCTTT
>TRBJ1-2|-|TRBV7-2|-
CASSSTLNYGYTF
TGTGCCAGCAGCTCGACTTTGAATTATGGCTACACCTTC
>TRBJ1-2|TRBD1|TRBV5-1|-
CASSWGTGTLRVSGYTF
TGCGCCAGCAGCTGGGGGACAGGGACTTTGAGGGTGTCTGGCTACACCTTC
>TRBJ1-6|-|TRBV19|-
CASSIASYNSPLHF
TGTGCCAGTAGTATCGCATCCTATAATTCACCCCTCCACTTT
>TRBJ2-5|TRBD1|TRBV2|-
CASSRDRGWQETQYF
TGTGCCAGCAGTCGGGACAGGGGGTGGCAAGAGACCCAGTACTTC
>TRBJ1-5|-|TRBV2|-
CASSLGGYQPQHF
TGTGCCAGCAGCCTTGGGGGCTATCAGCCCCAGCATTTT
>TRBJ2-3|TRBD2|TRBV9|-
CASSQAGGIISTDTQYF
TGTGCCAGCAGCCAAGCGGGGGGAATAATAAGCACAGATACGCAGTATTTT
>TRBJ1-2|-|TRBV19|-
CASSPSELRYGYTF
TGTGCCAGTAGTCCTAGCGAACTTCGCTATGGCTACACCTTC
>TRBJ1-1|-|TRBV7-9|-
CASSSSGGIAEAFF
TGTGCCAGCAGCTCATCCGGGGGGATCGCTGAAGCTTTCTTT
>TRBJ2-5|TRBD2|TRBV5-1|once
CASRPTSSGGMETQYF
TGCGCCAGCAGGCCTACCTCTAGCGGGGGAATGGAGACCCAGTACTTC
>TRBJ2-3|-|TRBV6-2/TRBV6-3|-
CASSRRDTQYF
TGTGCCAGCAGCAGGAGAGATACGCAGTATTTT
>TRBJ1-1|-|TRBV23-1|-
CASSQPDTFTMNTEAFF
TGCGCCAGCAGTCAACCCGACACCTTTACCATGAACACTGAAGCTTTCTTT
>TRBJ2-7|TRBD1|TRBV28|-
CASTLTTGAYEQYF
TGTGCCAGCACCCTCACGACAGGGGCCTACGAGCAGTACTTC
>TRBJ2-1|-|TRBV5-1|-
CASRRSDYNEQFF
TGCGCCAGCAGGAGGAGTGACTACAATGAGCAGTTCTTC